This note documents a single T cell receptor beta chain sequence. As yet, its antigen is unknown. The data belong to a study of cytomegalovirus exposure and HLA in healthy donors. Study context: The 100 to 150 validation repertoires matched the roughly 650 first-cohort repertoires in platform, a later analysis reported.

The assay was immunoSEQ multiplex PCR, and TCRdb's table has in-frame clones only and misses some. Here the sample spans 100,000 or so clones, 86% being singletons. The approximately 120-subject validation cohort, separate from the approximately 630-subject first cohort, included the donors. Findings of the study overall: The study flagged 150 to 200 TCR beta chains as cytomegalovirus-associated. Reportedly, cytomegalovirus status was diagnosed with high sensitivity and specificity.

This TCR came from a woman aged 18-35 years in good health and CMV-seropositive. Sample: PBMCs.

The CDR3 loop is CASRNRDSNTDTQYF. The CDR3 nucleotides are TGTGCCAGCAGGAACCGGGACAGCAACACAGATACGCAGTATTTT. The chain has TRBV2 and TRBJ2-3; 7 bases match TRBD1. Germline CDR1 reads SNHLY; CDR2 reads FYNNEI. With V trimmed by 6 bases and J by 2 bases, 8 bases remained unmatched. The CDR3 totals 15 residues.